This is a list of T cell receptor beta chains from one sample in a study of beta chain features in type 1 diabetes. Clones were sequenced by immunoSEQ multiplex PCR, and TCRdb holds only the in-frame ones, with some missing. The profile covers some 350,000 clones, with roughly 13% appearing a single time and about 0.015% taken by the ten largest. Source material: naive CD4+ T cells from blood. The source of these receptors is a woman under 30 with type 1 diabetes. The CDR3 runs from the conserved cysteine through the conserved F or W. The D gene is left open where the match is weak. Size tells how often a clone was seen (once, few, many) or the class of an expanded clone, and some rows leave it out.

v_gene,j_gene,abundance,d_gene,CDR3nt,CDR3aa
TRBV18,TRBJ1-5,few,-,TGTGCCAGCTCACCCTCAAGAGCTGGGCATAGCAATCAGCCCCAGCATTTT,CASSPSRAGHSNQPQHF
TRBV28,TRBJ2-1,few,-,TGTGCCAGCAGTGCGCGGACAGCAAGCTCCTACAATGAGCAGTTCTTC,CASSARTASSYNEQFF
TRBV28,TRBJ1-1,once,-,TGTGCCAGCAGCGGGGGACTGAACACTGAAGCTTTCTTT,CASSGGLNTEAFF
TRBV9,TRBJ1-1,-,-,TGTGCCAGCAGCGCCACAGGGCTGAACACTGAAGCTTTCTTT,CASSATGLNTEAFF
TRBV27,TRBJ1-5,-,TRBD1,TGTGCCAGCAGTTTGGAGGGGGCGCATCAGCCCCAGCATTTT,CASSLEGAHQPQHF
TRBV30,TRBJ2-5,few,-,TGTGCCTGGAGTGTTAGTTTTGAGACCCAGTACTTC,CAWSVSFETQYF
TRBV6-5,TRBJ2-1,-,TRBD2,TGTGCCAGCAGTTACGGGACTAGCGGGTTCAATGAGCAGTTCTTC,CASSYGTSGFNEQFF
TRBV29-1,TRBJ2-1,-,TRBD2,TGCAGCGTTGAAGATCTTGGGACTAGCGTCTACAATGAGCAGTTCTTC,CSVEDLGTSVYNEQFF
TRBV30,TRBJ2-6,few,-,TGTGCCTGGAAGACTGCTGGGGCCAACGTCCTGACTTTC,CAWKTAGANVLTF
TRBV30,TRBJ1-1,-,TRBD1,TGTGCCTGGACTCGGGACAGGGACACTGAAGCTTTCTTT,CAWTRDRDTEAFF
TRBV27,TRBJ1-5,-,TRBD1,TGTGCCAGCAGGGGACAGGGGAGCAATCAGCCCCAGCATTTT,CASRGQGSNQPQHF
TRBV30,TRBJ1-2,few,-,TGTGCCTGGAAACCAATGAGACTCTTGATGGCTATCTCTGGCTACACCTTC,CAWKPMRLLMAISGYTF
TRBV7-9,TRBJ1-2,few,-,TGTGCCAGCAGCTTAGGGCTGCGGGGCTACACCTTC,CASSLGLRGYTF
TRBV7-8,TRBJ2-7,few,TRBD2,TGTGCCAGCAGCTTAGTCAGCGGGAGGGCCTACGAGCAGTACTTC,CASSLVSGRAYEQYF
TRBV18,TRBJ2-1,-,TRBD2,TGTGCCAGCTCACCCGGGACTAGCGCCAATGAGCAGTTCTTC,CASSPGTSANEQFF
TRBV15,TRBJ2-3,few,TRBD1,TGTGCCACCAGCAGGGGGACAGTTGTTAGCACAGATACGCAGTATTTT,CATSRGTVVSTDTQYF
TRBV7-9,TRBJ2-1,-,TRBD2,TGTGCCAGCAGCCCTCGTGTGGGACTAGGATGGGATGAGCAGTTCTTC,CASSPRVGLGWDEQFF
TRBV13,TRBJ2-1,few,-,TGTGCCAGCGGCCGCCTGAACAATGAGCAGTTCTTC,CASGRLNNEQFF
TRBV30,TRBJ2-4,few,-,TGTGCCTGGAGCTTGGCAGCCAAAAACATTCAGTACTTC,CAWSLAAKNIQYF
TRBV4-3,TRBJ2-6,-,TRBD2,TGCGCCAGCAGCCAAGATGGCAGGGACTACTCTGGGGCCAACGTCCTGACTTTC,CASSQDGRDYSGANVLTF
TRBV30,TRBJ2-7,few,TRBD1,TGTGCCTGGAGTGCCCCCGGGACAGGGACCCAGGGCGAGCAGTACTTC,CAWSAPGTGTQGEQYF
TRBV30,TRBJ1-2,-,-,TGTGCCTGGAACAGCCGGGCCTCTGGAGGCTATGGCTACACCTTC,CAWNSRASGGYGYTF
TRBV7-6,TRBJ2-1,-,TRBD1,TGTGCCAGCAGCTTATCAGCCGGAAGACAGGGCGAAAAGTTCTTC,CASSLSAGRQGEKFF
TRBV7-2,TRBJ2-4,-,TRBD1,TGTGCCAGCAGCCTCCGGGACAGGGACATTCAGTACTTC,CASSLRDRDIQYF
TRBV6-6,TRBJ2-5,-,TRBD2,TGTGCCAGCAGTCCCCCCGGGACTATCTCGAGAGAGACCCAGTACTTC,CASSPPGTISRETQYF
TRBV6-6,TRBJ1-2,once,-,TGTGCCAGCAGTCAGGAACAGGACTATGGCTACACCTTC,CASSQEQDYGYTF
TRBV4-2,TRBJ2-7,-,TRBD2,TGTGCCAGCAGCCAAATAGCGGGGGCCTACGAGCAGTACTTC,CASSQIAGAYEQYF
TRBV27,TRBJ2-5,few,-,TGTGCCAGCAGGAGATTTCCTTTCCAAGAGACCCAGTACTTC,CASRRFPFQETQYF
TRBV30,TRBJ1-1,-,-,TGTGCCTGGATTCGGGAGACGAACACTGAAGCTTTCTTT,CAWIRETNTEAFF
TRBV18,TRBJ2-5,-,-,TGTGCCAGCTCACCCTTCCCTGGGACACTCCAAGAGACCCAGTACTTC,CASSPFPGTLQETQYF
TRBV12-5,TRBJ2-3,-,-,TGTGCTAGTGGCCGGGAAGATACGCAGTATTTT,CASGREDTQYF
TRBV28,TRBJ1-1,few,TRBD1,TGTGCCAGCAGCCCGGGGACAGTTCCGCCGAACACTGAAGCTTTCTTT,CASSPGTVPPNTEAFF
TRBV28,TRBJ2-5,-,-,TGTGCCAGCAGTCGGGGTGGAAGGGAGACCCAGTACTTC,CASSRGGRETQYF
TRBV28,TRBJ2-5,few,TRBD1,TGTGCCAGCAGGCCCGTCAGGGGGCTCCAAGAGACCCAGTACTTC,CASRPVRGLQETQYF
TRBV28,TRBJ2-2,few,TRBD2,TGTGCCAGCAGTTCCCTAGCGGGAGGCACCGGGGAGCTGTTTTTT,CASSSLAGGTGELFF
TRBV30,TRBJ2-7,-,-,TGTGCCTGGAGTCTCAGACACCACCTGACCTACGAGCAGTACTTC,CAWSLRHHLTYEQYF
TRBV2,TRBJ2-1,few,TRBD2,TGTGCCAGCAGCCCCCAGGGACTAGCCGGTGAGCAGTTCTTC,CASSPQGLAGEQFF
TRBV5-5,TRBJ2-5,-,-,TGTGCCAGCAGCTTGGGGGCCCAGCGGGCGTACCAAGAGACCCAGTACTTC,CASSLGAQRAYQETQYF
TRBV6-5,TRBJ2-2,few,-,TGTGCCAGCAGTTACGGCATTGTACCCGGGGAGCTGTTTTTT,CASSYGIVPGELFF
TRBV7-2,TRBJ2-3,-,TRBD2,TGTGCCAGCAGCTTAGCGGGCGGGAGGACGGATACGCAGTATTTT,CASSLAGGRTDTQYF
TRBV5-5,TRBJ2-7,-,TRBD1,TGTGCCAGCAGCATCCGGGACAGGGGGGACGAGCAGTACTTC,CASSIRDRGDEQYF
TRBV5-4,TRBJ1-5,few,-,TGTGCCAGCAGCTTAACGGGTGGAGGGGGCAATCAGCCCCAGCATTTT,CASSLTGGGGNQPQHF
TRBV18,TRBJ2-5,few,-,TGTGCCAGCTCACCGGCCTCGGGAGAGACCCAGTACTTC,CASSPASGETQYF
TRBV5-1,TRBJ1-2,few,-,TGCGCCAGCAGCTTGGACTGGGCCAACTATGGCTACACCTTC,CASSLDWANYGYTF
TRBV5-1,TRBJ2-3,-,-,TGCGCCAGCAGCTTGCACCAAGGGGGTGATACGCAGTATTTT,CASSLHQGGDTQYF
TRBV5-1,TRBJ2-7,-,TRBD1,TGCGCCAGCAGCTCTGGACAGGAGCGGGAGCAGTACTTC,CASSSGQEREQYF
TRBV4-2,TRBJ2-7,-,-,TGTGCCAGCAGCCAAGCCGGGGGTAGCGCCTACGAGCAGTACTTC,CASSQAGGSAYEQYF
TRBV11-3,TRBJ2-1,-,-,TGTGCCAGCAGCTTAGTGAGTCCGGGACTGGAGCAGTTCTTC,CASSLVSPGLEQFF
TRBV30,TRBJ1-1,many,-,TGTGCCTGGAGGGCCCCGACAGGAGCCACTGAAGCTTTCTTT,CAWRAPTGATEAFF
TRBV10-2,TRBJ2-3,-,TRBD2,TGCGCCAGCAGTGAGGGCGGGAGGGTGGATACGCAGTATTTT,CASSEGGRVDTQYF
TRBV10-3,TRBJ2-1,few,TRBD1,TGTGCCATCAGAGACAGGGAAGTCCATGAGCAGTTCTTC,CAIRDREVHEQFF
TRBV25-1,TRBJ2-3,-,-,TGTGCCAGCAGCCTCCCGGGGAGCACAGATACGCAGTATTTT,CASSLPGSTDTQYF
TRBV6-5,TRBJ2-4,-,TRBD2,TGTGCCAGCAGCACAGCGGGGACGAGCAAAAACATTCAGTACTTC,CASSTAGTSKNIQYF
TRBV30,TRBJ1-1,few,TRBD1,TGTGCCTGGAGGGAAGGGACAGAGAACACTGAAGCTTTCTTT,CAWREGTENTEAFF